This T cell receptor (beta chain) was sequenced in a study of blood T cell repertoires in COVID-19. Looking at the study overall: Nucleic acid was either cDNA or gDNA, and it came from T cells, B-cell-depleted T cells, or PBMCs.

The junction had 2 bases not matched to a gene; V was cut back by 4 bases and J by 2 bases. The CDR3 runs 13 residues. Germline assignment: CDR1 SGDLS and CDR2 YYNGEE. Study processing details: Reference gene primer amplification yielded estimated nucleated cell counts. Sequencing was performed with immunoSEQ multiplex PCR; in TCRdb, only in-frame clones are kept and a portion is missing. That table is the source of V, J and clone size, and D and trimming were worked out from the DNA. The repertoire includes around 240,000 clones, approximately 80% of them detected once, and roughly 7.4% sits in the top ten.

The source is a woman aged 45 to 65 with acute or convalescent COVID-19. The genes are TRBV9 and TRBJ2-7; 8 nucleotides agree with TRBD2. The sequenced material came from peripheral blood. The CDR3 bases are TGTGCCAGCAGCCGGGGGGGGCCCTACGAGCAGTACTTC. It yields the protein CASSRGGPYEQYF.